The clone carrying this T cell receptor beta chain has ten or more counts. Its antigen is as yet unknown. The sample belongs to a study of T cells after yellow fever vaccination. Study results and limitations: CD4 and CD8 compartments shared a small share of clonotypes.

TCRdb re-analysed the 5' RACE reads in MiXCR, keeping a single row per CDR3 protein. The table includes under 550,000 distinct CDR3 sequences, less than 25% detected once. CDR3 length: 15 amino acids. Germline CDR1 SGDLS, CDR2 YYNGEE. Trimming cost V 4 bases and J 2 bases, with 12 bases left between them. This TCR was sampled from a man younger than 35 who received the YFV17D yellow fever vaccine. The sequenced sample was PBMCs, obtained 21 days after the first yellow fever vaccination. This chain joins TRBV9 and TRBJ2-2, with no clear D. The CDR3 DNA reads as TGTGCCAGCAGCACCTGGGCAGATAACACCGGGGAGCTGTTTTTT. Its protein is CASSTWADNTGELFF. The whole variable domain, filled in from reference TRBV9 and TRBJ2-2, reads DSGVTQTPKHLITATGQRVTLRCSPRSGDLSVYWYQQSLDQGLQFLIQYYNGEERAKGNILERFSAQQFPDLHSELNLSSLELGDSALYFCASSTWADNTGELFFGEGSRLTVL.